Following are 4 T cell receptor beta chains from one sample sequenced in a study of blood T cell repertoires in COVID-19. Measured with immunoSEQ multiplex PCR; TCRdb has only the in-frame clones, and not every one. The table shows tens of thousands of clones, with 74% occurring only once. Sequenced input: peripheral blood. These receptors were collected from a woman older than 75 with acute or convalescent COVID-19.

The CDR3 bases are TGTGCCAGCAGCTCCTCCTTTAGCGGGCAAGAGACCCAGTACTTC. This encodes CASSSSFSGQETQYF. The chain combines TRBV11-2 with TRBJ2-5; 7 bases are a match to TRBD2. V shed 4 bases, J shed 2 bases, and the junction held 7 bases outside the gene matches. The CDR3 spans 15 residues. Germline V gene sequence: CDR1 SGHAT, CDR2 FQNNGV. Supplemented by reference TRBV11-2 and TRBJ2-5, the full variable domain reads EAGVAQSPRYKIIEKRQSVAFWCNPISGHATLYWYQQILGQGPKLLIQFQNNGVVDDSQLPKDRFSAERLKGVDSTLKIQPAKLEDSAVYLCASSSSFSGQETQYFGPGTRLLVL.

The CDR3 loop reads CASRTTGGTEAFF. CDR3 nucleotide sequence: TGTGCCAGCAGGACTACAGGGGGCACTGAAGCTTTCTTT. This rearrangement joins TRBV6-5 to TRBJ1-1; TRBD1 matches at 8 bases. The V gene end was trimmed by 6 bases and the J gene end by 4 bases; junction bases not matched to a gene: 4. The CDR3 covers 13 residues. Germline values: CDR1 MNHEY, CDR2 SVGAGI.

The chain couples TRBV10-1 to TRBJ2-7; TRBD2 agrees at 13 bases. The ends lost 2 bases at V and 6 bases at J; junction bases unmatched: 4. CDR1 and CDR2 from the germline V gene are WNHNN and SYGVQD (reference sequence). The CDR3 has 15 residues. CDR3 protein: CASSEPGTSGIEQYF. The CDR3 region has the DNA TGCGCCAGCAGTGAGCCTGGGACTAGCGGGATCGAGCAGTACTTC.

This clone was observed once. The genes are TRBV19 and TRBJ2-3, with 8 bases aligning to TRBD2. J was trimmed by 4 bases and V by 1 base; bases with no gene match: 4. CDR3 size: 15 residues. Germline CDR1 and CDR2: LNHDA and SQIVND (reference sequence). CDR3 bases: TGTGCCAGTAGTATAGCTGCGGGAGGTGCAGATACGCAGTATTTT. It codes for CASSIAAGGADTQYF. Full variable domain (missing parts from reference TRBV19 and TRBJ2-3): DGGITQSPKYLFRKEGQNVTLSCEQNLNHDAMYWYRQDPGQGLRLIYYSQIVNDFQKGDIAEGYSVSREKKESFPLTVTSAQKNPTAFYLCASSIAAGGADTQYFGPGTRLTVL.